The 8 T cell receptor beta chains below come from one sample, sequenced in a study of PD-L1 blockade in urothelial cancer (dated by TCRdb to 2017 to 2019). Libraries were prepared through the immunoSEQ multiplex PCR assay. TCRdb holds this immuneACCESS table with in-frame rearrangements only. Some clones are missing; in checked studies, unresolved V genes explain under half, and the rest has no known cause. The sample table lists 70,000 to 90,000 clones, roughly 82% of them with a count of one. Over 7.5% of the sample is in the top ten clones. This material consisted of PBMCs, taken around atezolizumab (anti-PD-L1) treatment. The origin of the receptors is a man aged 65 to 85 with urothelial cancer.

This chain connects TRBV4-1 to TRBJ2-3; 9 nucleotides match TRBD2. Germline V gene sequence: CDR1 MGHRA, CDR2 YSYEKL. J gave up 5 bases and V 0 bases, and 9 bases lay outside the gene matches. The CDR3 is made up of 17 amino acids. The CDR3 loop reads CASSQDPLAGALDTQYF. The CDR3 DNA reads TGCGCCAGCAGCCAAGATCCGTTAGCGGGGGCTTTAGATACGCAGTATTTT.

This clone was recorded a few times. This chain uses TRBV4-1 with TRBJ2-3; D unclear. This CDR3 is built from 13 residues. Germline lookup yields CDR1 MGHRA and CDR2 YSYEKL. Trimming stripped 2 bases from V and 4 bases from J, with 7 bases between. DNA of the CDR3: TGCGCCAGCAGCCAACCTATGGCAGATACGCAGTATTTT. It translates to CASSQPMADTQYF.

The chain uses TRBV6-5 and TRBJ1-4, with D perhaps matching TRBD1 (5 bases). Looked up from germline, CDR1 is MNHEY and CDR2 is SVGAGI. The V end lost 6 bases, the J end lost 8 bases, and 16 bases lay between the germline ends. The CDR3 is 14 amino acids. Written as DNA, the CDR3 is TGTGCCAGCAGCCGGACTTGGGGGGGAGAAAAACTGTTTTTT. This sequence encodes CASSRTWGGEKLFF.

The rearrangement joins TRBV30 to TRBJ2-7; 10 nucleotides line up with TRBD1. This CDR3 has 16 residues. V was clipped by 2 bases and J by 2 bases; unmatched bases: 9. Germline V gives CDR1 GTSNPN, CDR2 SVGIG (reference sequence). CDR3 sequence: CAWSPFGDRGTYEQYF. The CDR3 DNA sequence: TGTGCCTGGAGTCCCTTTGGGGACAGGGGAACCTACGAGCAGTACTTC.

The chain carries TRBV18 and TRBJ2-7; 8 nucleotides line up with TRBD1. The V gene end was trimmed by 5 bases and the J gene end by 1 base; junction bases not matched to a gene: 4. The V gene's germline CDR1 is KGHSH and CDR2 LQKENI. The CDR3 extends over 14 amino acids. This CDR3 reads CASSSTGESYEQYF. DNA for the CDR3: TGTGCCAGCTCATCGACAGGGGAGTCCTACGAGCAGTACTTC. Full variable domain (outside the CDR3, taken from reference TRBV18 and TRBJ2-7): NAGVMQNPRHLVRRRGQEARLRCSPMKGHSHVYWYRQLPEEGLKFMVYLQKENIIDESGMPKERFSAEFPKEGPSILRIQQVVRGDSAAYFCASSSTGESYEQYFGPGTRLTVT.

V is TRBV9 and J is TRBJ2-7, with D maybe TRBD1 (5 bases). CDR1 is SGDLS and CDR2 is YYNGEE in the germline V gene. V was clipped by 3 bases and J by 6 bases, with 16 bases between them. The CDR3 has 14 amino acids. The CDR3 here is CASSDGRVEGEQYF. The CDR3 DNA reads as TGTGCCAGCAGCGATGGCAGGGTGGAAGGCGAGCAGTACTTC.

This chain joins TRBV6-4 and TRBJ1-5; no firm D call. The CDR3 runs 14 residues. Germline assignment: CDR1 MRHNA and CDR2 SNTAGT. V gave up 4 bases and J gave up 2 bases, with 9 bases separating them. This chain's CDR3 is CASSVAGGNQPQHF. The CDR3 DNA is TGTGCCAGCAGTGTAGCGGGTGGCAATCAGCCCCAGCATTTT.

CDR3 sequence (DNA): TGTGCCAGCAGCTTAGGACCCAGGGGCGCCGACAATGAGCAGTTCTTC. It is translated as CASSLGPRGADNEQFF. The gene calls are TRBV11-3 and TRBJ2-1; the D gene is possibly TRBD1 (6 bases). Germline-derived CDR1 and CDR2 are SGHNT and YENEEA. The length of the CDR3 is 16 residues. With 1 base removed from V and 5 bases from J, the gap between germline ends came to 15 bases.